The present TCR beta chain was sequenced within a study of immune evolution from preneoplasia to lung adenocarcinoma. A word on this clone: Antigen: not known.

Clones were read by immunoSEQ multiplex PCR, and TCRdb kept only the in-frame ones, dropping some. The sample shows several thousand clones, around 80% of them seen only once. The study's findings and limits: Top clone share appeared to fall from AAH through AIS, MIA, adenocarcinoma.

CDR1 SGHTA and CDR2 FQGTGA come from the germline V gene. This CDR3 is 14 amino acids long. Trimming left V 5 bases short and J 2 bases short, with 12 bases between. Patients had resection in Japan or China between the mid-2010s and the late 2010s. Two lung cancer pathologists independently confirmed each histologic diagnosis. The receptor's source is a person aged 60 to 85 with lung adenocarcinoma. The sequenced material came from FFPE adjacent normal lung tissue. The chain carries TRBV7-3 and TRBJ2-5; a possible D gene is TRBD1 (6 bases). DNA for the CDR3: TGTGCCAGCAGCCAAGACAGGTCACAAGAGACCCAGTACTTC. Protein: CASSQDRSQETQYF.